These 32 T cell receptor beta chains were all obtained from the same sample, sequenced in a study of sequential checkpoint blockade in melanoma. Method: immunoSEQ multiplex PCR; TCRdb's copy keeps in-frame clones and lacks some. The data hold tens of thousands of clones, with approximately 91% observed a single time. The treatment is: randomized to nivolumab then ipilimumab (arm A) or the reverse (arm B). Sequences were derived from CD8+ T cells sorted from blood (inferred from file names), sampled from a patient given nivolumab and ipilimumab in sequence. Receptor source: a human donor with melanoma.

This chain joins TRBV2 and TRBJ2-7; unclear D gene. The CDR3 extends over 14 amino acids. The V gene's germline CDR1 is SNHLY and CDR2 FYNNEI. The V end lost 3 bases, the J end lost 5 bases, and 14 bases lay between the germline ends. DNA for the CDR3: TGTGCCAGCAGTGATGGAGTGGCCCCCGACGAGCAGTACTTC. Translation: CASSDGVAPDEQYF.

The chain combines TRBV4-1 with TRBJ1-1; D is undetermined. The CDR3 runs 15 residues. The V end lost 2 bases, the J end lost 5 bases, and 15 bases lay between the germline ends. Germline loops: CDR1 MGHRA, CDR2 YSYEKL. CDR3 sequence reads: CASSQIIRRGTEAFF. CDR3 nucleotide sequence: TGCGCCAGCAGCCAAATAATAAGGCGAGGGACTGAAGCTTTCTTT.

This clone was counted a few times. The chain couples TRBV4-2 to TRBJ1-1; possibly TRBD1 for D (5 bases). The CDR3 covers 15 residues. CDR1 and CDR2 from the germline V gene are LGHNA and YNFKEQ. V lost 0 bases, J lost 3 bases, and 11 bases lay in between. CDR3 sequence (DNA): TGTGCCAGCAGCCAAGATAACAAGGGGCACACTGAAGCTTTCTTT. Translating gives CASSQDNKGHTEAFF.

This chain connects TRBV30 to TRBJ2-1; TRBD1 agrees at 8 bases. CDR3 length equals 14 residues. CDR1 and CDR2 (germline): GTSNPN, SVGIG (reference sequence). The ends lost 4 bases at V and 5 bases at J; junction bases unmatched: 7. The CDR3 bases are TGTGCCTGGACTTGGGGACAGGTCAACAATGAGCAGTTCTTC. It codes for CAWTWGQVNNEQFF.

The chain joins TRBV10-3 to TRBJ2-7; no firm D call. The CDR3 is 13 amino acids. V lost 3 bases and J lost 2, with 8 bases in between. Germline CDR1 ENHRY, CDR2 SYGVKD. For the CDR3, the DNA is TGTGCCATCAGTGAACTTCAAACCTACGAGCAGTACTTC. As protein: CAISELQTYEQYF.

This clone showed up just once. The chain couples TRBV5-6 to TRBJ2-7; D unresolved. Germline assignment: CDR1 SGHDT and CDR2 YYEEEE. V was cut by 3 bases and J by 0 bases, with 7 bases left in between. CDR3 length equals 13 residues. In nucleotides, the CDR3 is TGTGCCAGCAGCTCTGGGCTCTCCTACGAGCAGTACGTC. Translated, it gives CASSSGLSYEQYV.

The V call is TRBV18, the J call TRBJ1-4; D remains unclear. The V end lost 0 bases, the J end lost 6 bases, and 17 bases lay between the germline ends. In germline, CDR1 is KGHSH, CDR2 LQKENI. This CDR3 comprises 17 residues. CDR3 protein: CASSPPSTHAADEKLFF. The CDR3 DNA reads TGTGCCAGCTCACCACCGTCCACACACGCCGCGGATGAAAAACTGTTTTTT.

The V call is TRBV5-6, the J call TRBJ2-7; 11 bases match TRBD2. This CDR3 region has 18 residues. Germline lookup yields CDR1 SGHDT and CDR2 YYEEEE. V dropped 2 bases and J dropped 0; count of bases not matched to a gene: 10. The CDR3 nucleotides read TGTGCCAGCAGCTTAAGACTAGCGGGGCTATATAGCTCCTACGAGCAGTACGTC. This sequence encodes CASSLRLAGLYSSYEQYV.

The V and J genes are TRBV7-9 and TRBJ2-3; maybe TRBD2 (5 bases). The CDR3 contains 12 residues. V dropped 5 bases and J dropped 4 bases, with 7 bases sitting between them. CDR1 and CDR2 from the germline V gene are SEHNR and FQNEAQ (reference sequence). Here the CDR3 DNA reads TGTGCCAGCAGCGGCGGGCCAGATACGCAGTATTTT. Its translation is CASSGGPDTQYF.

The J gene is TRBJ1-4, the V gene TRBV7-2; D is uncertain. From germline, CDR1 is SGHTA and CDR2 FQGNSA. Trimming took 5 bases from V and 7 from J, leaving 20 bases between them. This CDR3 is built from 16 residues. The CDR3 nucleotides are TGTGCCAGCAGCCCCGGACTCCCCGGGAATGGTGAAAAACTGTTTTTT. Translating it yields CASSPGLPGNGEKLFF.

This chain uses TRBV29-1 with TRBJ2-7; 11 bases match TRBD1. This CDR3 has 14 amino acids. V dropped 3 bases and J dropped 3; count of bases not matched to a gene: 4. Germline-derived CDR1 and CDR2 are SQVTM and ANQGSEA. The DNA for the CDR3 is TGCAGCGTTGACGGGGGGACAGGGGGCTACGAGCAGTACTTC. Encoded protein: CSVDGGTGGYEQYF.

The chain joins TRBV9 to TRBJ1-1, with TRBD1 identical over 12 bases. Germline CDR1 is SGDLS and CDR2 is YYNGEE. After removal of 0 bases from V and 7 bases from J, the junction contained 7 bases not matched to a gene. This CDR3 has 16 residues. CDR3: CASSVVGDRGPLEAFF. The DNA of the CDR3 is TGTGCCAGCAGCGTAGTCGGGGACAGGGGGCCCCTTGAAGCTTTCTTT.

The CDR3 nucleotides are TGTGCCAGTAGCCCGACAGGGGGCGCCGAGCAGTACTTC. Translated, it gives CASSPTGGAEQYF. The rearrangement joins TRBV19 to TRBJ2-7; 10 bases map to TRBD1. Trimming took 6 bases from V and 6 from J; bases not matched to a gene: 5. The CDR3 sequence is 13 residues long. Germline CDR1 reads LNHDA; CDR2 reads SQIVND (reference sequence).

The chain employs TRBV29-1 and TRBJ1-1; perhaps TRBD1 as D (5 bases). V dropped 7 bases and J dropped 2 bases, with 11 bases sitting between them. Germline lookup yields CDR1 SQVTM and CDR2 ANQGSEA. This CDR3 has 12 amino acids. The CDR3 reads CSASTVNTEAFF. Written as DNA, the CDR3 is TGCAGCGCCTCGACAGTAAACACTGAAGCTTTCTTT.

V usage is TRBV10-3 and J usage is TRBJ2-3; possibly TRBD1 for D (5 bases). This CDR3 is 15 amino acids long. From germline, CDR1 is ENHRY and CDR2 SYGVKD. V was shortened by 3 bases and J by 7 bases, with 17 bases between the two germline ends. CDR3 protein: CAISESVGKGHTQYF. The DNA of the CDR3 is TGTGCCATCAGTGAATCGGTAGGGAAGGGGCATACGCAGTATTTT.

This chain joins TRBV6-1 and TRBJ2-7; 7 bases match TRBD1. This CDR3 is 15 amino acids long. Germline CDR1 is MNHNS and CDR2 is SASEGT. V lost 2 bases, J lost 1 base, and 5 bases stayed unmatched. The CDR3 coding sequence is TGTGCCAGCAGTGAATTTGGGACAGCTTCCTACGAGCAGTACGTC. Its protein is CASSEFGTASYEQYV.

The V and J genes are TRBV19 and TRBJ1-1; perhaps TRBD1 as D (5 bases). V was clipped by 4 bases and J by 0 bases, with 12 bases between them. The CDR3 contains 15 residues. Looked up from germline, CDR1 is LNHDA and CDR2 is SQIVND (reference sequence). CDR3 sequence: CASSKSQAVNTEAFF. CDR3 sequence (DNA): TGTGCCAGTAGTAAATCACAGGCGGTGAACACTGAAGCTTTCTTT.

The chain employs TRBV7-8 and TRBJ1-1; 8 bases match TRBD1. The V gene's germline CDR1 is SGHVS and CDR2 FQNEAQ. The CDR3 loop spans 17 amino acids. The ends lost 1 base at V and 3 bases at J; junction bases unmatched: 10. The CDR3 region is CASSLGRQGRSDTEAFF. In DNA, the CDR3 is TGTGCCAGCAGCTTAGGCCGACAGGGGAGGAGCGACACTGAAGCTTTCTTT.

V usage is TRBV2 and J usage is TRBJ2-7; D might be TRBD1 (5 bases). The CDR3 length is 15 residues. The germline V gene encodes CDR1 SNHLY and CDR2 FYNNEI. Trimming took off 3 bases at V and 0 bases at J, with 12 bases between the two ends. CDR3 residues: CASSEAGSSSYEQYV. Here the CDR3 DNA reads TGTGCCAGCAGTGAGGCAGGGTCGAGCTCCTACGAGCAGTACGTC.

V usage is TRBV27 and J usage is TRBJ1-1, with D maybe TRBD1 (5 bases). This CDR3 contains 13 residues. The V end lost 2 bases, the J end lost 3 bases, and 7 bases lay between the germline ends. Looked up from germline, CDR1 is MNHEY and CDR2 is SMNVEV (reference sequence). CDR3 in amino acids: CASSLRGYTEAFF. The CDR3 region has the DNA TGTGCCAGCAGTTTAAGGGGCTACACTGAAGCTTTCTTT.

The chain links TRBV7-9 to TRBJ2-7, with TRBD2 as a possible D gene (5 bases). Deletions cut 5 bases from V and 1 base from J, with 15 bases between. Germline loops: CDR1 SEHNR, CDR2 FQNEAQ (reference sequence). This CDR3 comprises 15 residues. The CDR3: CASSLVGAESYEQYF. The CDR3 DNA reads as TGTGCCAGCAGCCTGGTGGGAGCAGAGTCCTACGAGCAGTACTTC.

This chain links TRBV5-6 with TRBJ1-2, with no clear D. The V gene lost 0 bases and the J gene lost 5 bases, with 14 bases spanning the gap. The CDR3 spans 15 residues. Germline V gives CDR1 SGHDT, CDR2 YYEEEE. In DNA, the CDR3 is TGTGCCAGCAGCTTGGCCACCTTGGGAGGTTATGGCTACACCTTC. This translates into CASSLATLGGYGYTF.

The chain couples TRBV12-2 to TRBJ2-3; the DNA was not compared with TRBD2, the D call given in the table. TRBV12-2 is termed a pseudogene. The CDR3 sequence is 16 residues long. The CDR3 nucleotides read TGTGCAAGTCGCTTAGGACTAGCGGGAGTCCCAGATACGCAGTATTTT. This codes for CASRLGLAGVPDTQYF.

The chain carries TRBV12-2 and TRBJ2-7; TRBD1 is taken as the D call from the table, unchecked against the DNA. TRBV12-2 is described as a pseudogene. This CDR3 contains 16 residues. CDR3 sequence reads: CASRLNWTGHSYEQYV. The CDR3, as DNA: TGTGCAAGTCGCTTAAATTGGACAGGGCACTCCTACGAGCAGTACGTC.

This clone has just one count. The chain has TRBV7-6 and TRBJ1-6, with a possible D match to TRBD1 (6 bases). V was trimmed by 5 bases and J by 10 bases, leaving 21 bases between them. The CDR3 is 16 amino acids. CDR1 is SGHVS, CDR2 FNYEAQ, per germline. CDR3 sequence (DNA): TGTGCCAGCAGCGTCCGGTTGGGGGCCGTTGGGTCACCCCTCCACTTT. This translates into CASSVRLGAVGSPLHF.

The rearrangement links TRBV6-5 to TRBJ2-1; maybe TRBD1 (7 bases). The V gene's germline CDR1 is MNHEY and CDR2 SVGAGI. The V end was cut by 7 bases, the J end by 4 bases, with 17 bases between. This CDR3 spans 15 amino acids. CDR3 residues: CASNQGGGGYNEQFF. The DNA for the CDR3 is TGTGCCAGCAACCAGGGGGGAGGAGGGTACAATGAGCAGTTCTTC.

The chain is built from TRBV9 and TRBJ1-2, with 9 bases that match TRBD1. Germline CDR1 and CDR2: SGDLS and YYNGEE. The ends lost 3 bases at V and 3 bases at J; junction bases unmatched: 3. This CDR3 comprises 14 residues. This CDR3 is CASSARDRDYGYTF. CDR3 in DNA: TGTGCCAGCAGCGCACGGGACAGGGACTATGGCTACACCTTC.

The chain carries TRBV7-6 and TRBJ1-2, with TRBD1 matching 10 bases. V trimming: 1 base; J trimming: 8 bases; junction bases outside the gene matches: 7. Germline CDR1 is SGHVS and CDR2 is FNYEAQ. The CDR3 contains 15 residues. The CDR3 DNA is TGTGCCAGCAGCTTAGGGGACAGGGGAGAGTGGGGCTACACCTTC. It codes for CASSLGDRGEWGYTF.

The chain carries TRBV7-9 and TRBJ2-3, with D possibly TRBD2 on 5 matching bases. The CDR3 covers 16 residues. V lost 4 bases and J 6 bases, leaving 20 bases between the germline ends. CDR1 is SEHNR, CDR2 FQNEAQ, per germline (reference sequence). CDR3 sequence reads: CASSSTWVLKRDTQYF. The CDR3 DNA sequence: TGTGCCAGCAGCTCGACCTGGGTCCTGAAGCGGGATACGCAGTATTTT.

V gene TRBV28 combines with J gene TRBJ2-1; 9 bases line up with TRBD2. The V gene's germline CDR1 is MDHEN and CDR2 SYDVKM. The CDR3 extends over 16 amino acids. The V and J ends lost 1 base and 10 bases, in that order; junction bases with no gene match: 11. The CDR3 sequence is CASSLLGGRAFPEQFF. CDR3 bases: TGTGCCAGCAGTTTATTGGGCGGGAGGGCCTTTCCGGAGCAGTTCTTC. Using reference TRBV28 and TRBJ2-1 for the parts outside the CDR3, the full variable domain is DVKVTQSSRYLVKRTGEKVFLECVQDMDHENMFWYRQDPGLGLRLIYFSYDVKMKEKGDIPEGYSVSREKKERFSLILESASTNQTSMYLCASSLLGGRAFPEQFFGPGTRLTVL.

The gene calls are TRBV9 and TRBJ1-1, with D unclear. CDR1 SGDLS and CDR2 YYNGEE come from the germline V gene. V was clipped by 0 bases and J by 2 bases, with 5 bases between them. The CDR3 totals 13 residues. CDR3 nucleotides: TGTGCCAGCAGCGTAGAACACAACACTGAAGCTTTCTTT. Its translation: CASSVEHNTEAFF.

The rearrangement uses TRBV5-6 and TRBJ2-2, with 10 bases identical to TRBD1. With V trimmed by 4 bases and J by 5 bases, 8 bases remained unmatched. The germline CDR1 and CDR2 sequences are SGHDT and YYEEEE. CDR3 length: 16 residues. This CDR3 is CASSPEGQGLTGELFF. The CDR3 DNA is TGTGCCAGCAGCCCGGAGGGACAGGGGCTAACCGGGGAGCTGTTTTTT. Complete variable domain (other parts from reference TRBV5-6 and TRBJ2-2): DAGVTQSPTHLIKTRGQQVTLRCSPKSGHDTVSWYQQALGQGPQFIFQYYEEEERQRGNFPDRFSGHQFPNYSSELNVNALLLGDSALYLCASSPEGQGLTGELFFGEGSRLTVL.